This T cell receptor (beta chain) appears in the sequencing data of a study of T cell repertoires in aging, cancer and after chemotherapy. The wider study: Six age groups, ranging from 30 or younger to 70 or older, included the donors. Glioblastoma patients receiving temozolomide-based therapy gave paired samples before and after chemotherapy.

The template was genomic DNA from peripheral blood, not RNA. Multiplex touch-down PCR with TRB-A/B primers amplified rearranged V-D-J TRB sequences. One entry per CDR3 protein results from TCRdb running MiXCR on the multiplex PCR reads. The repertoire includes 2,000 to 3,000 distinct CDR3 sequences, 34% of them detected once, and around 30% sits in the top ten. This clonotype was observed a few times. Germline V gene lookup returns CDR1 SGHDT and CDR2 YYEEEE. Germline trimming cut 3 bases from V and 2 bases from J; bases unmatched to any gene: 7. This CDR3 has 17 residues. The TCR originated in a human donor with a solid tumor. The sequenced material came from blood. The chain links TRBV5-6 to TRBJ2-2; 10 bases line up with TRBD2. CDR3 amino acids: CASSSPGLALNTGELFF. For the CDR3, the DNA is TGTGCCAGCAGCTCTCCGGGACTAGCGCTCAACACCGGGGAGCTGTTTTTT.